Sequencing of this T cell receptor (beta chain) was carried out in a study of shared clonotypes between healthy human individuals. Only CD45RO-negative cells positively selected for CCR7 counted as naive CD8 cells, so terminally differentiated effector memory CD45RA+ cells were excluded. The CDR3 covers 14 residues. V trimming: 5 bases; J trimming: 7 bases; junction bases outside the gene matches: 6. Germline CDR1 and CDR2: SEHNR and FQNEAQ (reference sequence). Repertoires were generated with immunoSEQ multiplex PCR, while TCRdb's copy carries only in-frame clones and drops some. The table lists roughly 590,000 clones, nearly 97% of them singletons. As to this clone: Its target is unknown.

General study points: What limited the represented genetic and exposure-history diversity was the small number of donors.

The rearrangement joins TRBV7-9 to TRBJ2-2; 8 bases line up with TRBD1. The clonotype was recovered from a woman between 25 and 40 years old in good health. Sequencing was performed on naive CD8+ T cells sorted from blood. CDR3 bases: TGTGCCAGCAGCGTTCCAGGGGGCTTCGGGGAGCTGTTTTTT. Residues: CASSVPGGFGELFF.